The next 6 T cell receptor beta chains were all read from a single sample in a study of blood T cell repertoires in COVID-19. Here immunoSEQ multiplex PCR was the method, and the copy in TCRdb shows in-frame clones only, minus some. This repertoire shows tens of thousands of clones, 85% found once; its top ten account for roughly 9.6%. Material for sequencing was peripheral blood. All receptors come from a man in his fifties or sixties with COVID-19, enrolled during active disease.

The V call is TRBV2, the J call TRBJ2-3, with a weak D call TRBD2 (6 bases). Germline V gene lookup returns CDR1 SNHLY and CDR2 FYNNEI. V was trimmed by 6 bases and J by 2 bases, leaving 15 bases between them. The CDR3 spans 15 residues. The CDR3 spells CASRSGGKATDTQYF. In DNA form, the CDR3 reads TGTGCCAGCAGATCCGGGGGTAAGGCCACAGATACGCAGTATTTT.

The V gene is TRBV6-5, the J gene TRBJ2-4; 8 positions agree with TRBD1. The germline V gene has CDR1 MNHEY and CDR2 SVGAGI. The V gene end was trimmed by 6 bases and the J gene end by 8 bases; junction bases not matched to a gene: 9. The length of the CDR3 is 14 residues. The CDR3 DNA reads TGTGCCAGCAGCAACAGGGGGGTGGTAGACATTCAGTACTTC. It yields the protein CASSNRGVVDIQYF.

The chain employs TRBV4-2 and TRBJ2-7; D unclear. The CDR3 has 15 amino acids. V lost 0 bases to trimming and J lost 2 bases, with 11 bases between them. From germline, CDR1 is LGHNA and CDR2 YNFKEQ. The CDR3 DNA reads TGTGCCAGCAGCCAAGAAATGAGAAAGCCCTACGAGCAGTACTTC. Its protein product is CASSQEMRKPYEQYF.

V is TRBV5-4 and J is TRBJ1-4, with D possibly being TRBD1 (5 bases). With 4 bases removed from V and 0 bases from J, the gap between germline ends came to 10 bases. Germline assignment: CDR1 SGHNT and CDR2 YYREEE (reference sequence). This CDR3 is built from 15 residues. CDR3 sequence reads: CASSPTAATNEKLFF. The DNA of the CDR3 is TGTGCCAGCAGCCCGACAGCAGCAACTAATGAAAAACTGTTTTTT.

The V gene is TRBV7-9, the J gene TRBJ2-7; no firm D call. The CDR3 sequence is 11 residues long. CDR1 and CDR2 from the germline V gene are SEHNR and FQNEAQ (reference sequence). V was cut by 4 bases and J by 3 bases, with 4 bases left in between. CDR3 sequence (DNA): TGTGCCAGCAGCTCCCTCTACGAGCAGTACTTC. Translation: CASSSLYEQYF.

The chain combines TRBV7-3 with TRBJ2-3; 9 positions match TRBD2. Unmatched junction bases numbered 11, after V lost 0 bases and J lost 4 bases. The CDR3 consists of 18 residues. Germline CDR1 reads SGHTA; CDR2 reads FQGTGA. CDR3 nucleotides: TGTGCCAGCAGCTTAACCCCCCCTAGCGGGGCCCAGGCAGATACGCAGTATTTT. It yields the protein CASSLTPPSGAQADTQYF.